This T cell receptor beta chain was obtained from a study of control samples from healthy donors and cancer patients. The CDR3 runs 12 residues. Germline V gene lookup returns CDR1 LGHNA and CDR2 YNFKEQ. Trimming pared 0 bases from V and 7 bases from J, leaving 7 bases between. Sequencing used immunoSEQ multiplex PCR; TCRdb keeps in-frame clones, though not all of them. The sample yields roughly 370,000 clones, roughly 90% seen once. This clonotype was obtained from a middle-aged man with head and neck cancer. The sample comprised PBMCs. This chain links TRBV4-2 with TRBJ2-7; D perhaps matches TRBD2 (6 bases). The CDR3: CASSQEGGEQYF. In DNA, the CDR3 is TGTGCCAGCAGCCAAGAAGGAGGGGAGCAGTACTTC.